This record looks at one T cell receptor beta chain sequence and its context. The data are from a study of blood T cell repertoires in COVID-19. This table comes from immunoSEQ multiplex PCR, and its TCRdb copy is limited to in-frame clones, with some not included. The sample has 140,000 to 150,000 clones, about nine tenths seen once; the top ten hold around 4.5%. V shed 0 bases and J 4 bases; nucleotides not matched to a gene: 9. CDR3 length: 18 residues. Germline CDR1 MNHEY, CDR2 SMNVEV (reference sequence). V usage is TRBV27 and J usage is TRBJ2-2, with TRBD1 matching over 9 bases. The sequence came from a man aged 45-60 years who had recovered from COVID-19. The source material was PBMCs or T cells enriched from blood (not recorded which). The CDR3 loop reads CASSLSDPGTGFTGELFF. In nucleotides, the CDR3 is TGTGCCAGCAGTTTATCGGACCCCGGGACAGGGTTCACCGGGGAGCTGTTTTTT.